This T cell receptor (beta chain) comes out of a study of technical replicates of blood from several donors. The CDR3 covers 17 residues. The ends lost 4 bases at V and 7 bases at J; junction bases unmatched: 15. CDR1 is MDHEN and CDR2 is SYDVKM in the germline V gene. Generated by immunoSEQ multiplex PCR, the TCRdb table keeps only in-frame clones and is missing some. The sample shows roughly 100,000 clones, 85% to 95% of them seen only once. The rearrangement uses TRBV28 and TRBJ2-3; 9 bases are a match to TRBD2. Sequencing used T cells isolated from PBMCs. This clonotype was sampled from a human donor in good health. In DNA, the CDR3 is TGTGCCAGCAGTTCTACAACCGGTAGCGGGAGTCGGTATACGCAGTATTTT. Encoded protein: CASSSTTGSGSRYTQYF.